What follows are 32 T cell receptor beta chains derived from one specimen sequenced in a study of CXCR3-negative and CXCR3-positive naive CD8 T cells. Study conclusions and caveats: More hydrophobic TRB CDR3s were found in CXCR3-positive naive cells than in CXCR3-negative naive cells.

No antigen has been assigned to these receptors. UMI-labeled 5' RACE TRB cDNA libraries were prepared from the cells. TCRdb reprocessed the 5' RACE reads and reports one entry per CDR3 protein, with no DNA. The sample table sets out roughly 120,000 distinct CDR3 sequences. The sequenced sample was naive CXCR3+ CD8+ T cells from blood. Sample subset: CD45RO-CCR7+CD27+CD95- naive CD8+ T cells expressing CXCR3 (TNR3+). These receptors came from a human donor in good health. Some clones in this sample may be carry-over from other donors' samples.

The chain uses TRBV13 and TRBJ2-1; TCRdb outputs TRBD1, but without DNA this stays unchecked. CDR1 and CDR2 (germline): PRHDT, FYEKMQ (reference sequence). CDR3 size: 13 residues. CDR3 sequence reads: CASSATVYNEQFF.

The rearrangement uses TRBV12-3 or TRBV12-4 and TRBJ2-3; TCRdb calls TRBD1, which cannot be checked without DNA. CDR3 length equals 21 residues. The CDR3 reads CASSLPAPGGGLTSPTDTQYF.

The chain is built from TRBV15 and TRBJ2-5; TCRdb designates TRBD2, a call that cannot be tested without DNA. Looked up from germline, CDR1 is LNHNV and CDR2 is YYDKDF (reference sequence). The CDR3 extends over 16 amino acids. CDR3 loop: CATSREVAGVQETQYF. Drawing the rest from reference TRBV15 and TRBJ2-5, the complete variable domain is DAMVIQNPRYQVTQFGKPVTLSCSQTLNHNVMYWYQQKSSQAPKLLFHYYDKDFNNEADTPDNFQSRRPNTSFCFLDIRSPGLGDTAMYLCATSREVAGVQETQYFGPGTRLLVL.

This chain joins TRBV7-3 and TRBJ1-2; lacking DNA, the TRBD1 call made by TCRdb goes unchecked. Germline V gene data show CDR1 as SGHTA and CDR2 as FQGTGA. The CDR3 has 13 residues. CDR3 loop: CASSLSRGDGYTF.

The V call is TRBV5-1, the J call TRBJ2-7; lacking DNA, the TRBD1 call made by TCRdb goes unchecked. Germline loops: CDR1 SGHRS, CDR2 YFSETQ. The CDR3 covers 13 residues. The CDR3 sequence: CASRYGRGYEQYF. The variable domain in full, with the rest retrieved from reference TRBV5-1 and TRBJ2-7, is KAGVTQTPRYLIKTRGQQVTLSCSPISGHRSVSWYQQTPGQGLQFLFEYFSETQRNKGNFPGRFSGRQFSNSRSEMNVSTLELGDSALYLCASRYGRGYEQYFGPGTRLTVT.

This sequence joins TRBV2 and TRBJ2-1. The germline CDR1 and CDR2 sequences are SNHLY and FYNNEI. CDR3 length equals 15 residues. CDR3 sequence: CASSEGLNAYNEQFF. Based on the CDR3 plus reference TRBV2 and TRBJ2-1, the full variable domain is EPEVTQTPSHQVTQMGQEVILRCVPISNHLYFYWYRQILGQKVEFLVSFYNNEISEKSEIFDDQFSVERPDGSNFTLKIRSTKLEDSAMYFCASSEGLNAYNEQFFGPGTRLTVL.

The V and J genes are TRBV6-2 or TRBV6-3 and TRBJ2-6; the TRBD1 assignment by TCRdb is unverifiable without DNA. The CDR3 loop spans 18 amino acids. CDR1 MNHEY and CDR2 SVGEGT come from the germline V gene. The CDR3 loop reads CASSSGAAQAGGANVLTF.

V usage is TRBV12-3 or TRBV12-4 and J usage is TRBJ1-5. The CDR3 loop spans 15 amino acids. CDR3 sequence reads: CASSSGSYSNQPQHF.

V and J are TRBV12-3 or TRBV12-4 and TRBJ2-7; TCRdb calls TRBD2, which cannot be checked without DNA. CDR3 length: 18 residues. The CDR3 sequence: CASSLRGLAGGPTTEQYF.

The chain links TRBV29-1 to TRBJ2-4; TCRdb's assignment of TRBD1 cannot be checked, as there is no DNA. This CDR3 is built from 12 residues. CDR1 and CDR2 from the germline V gene are SQVTM and ANQGSEA. CDR3 loop: CSVRQEMYIQYF.

The gene calls are TRBV7-9 and TRBJ1-1. Germline V lookup: CDR1 SEHNR, CDR2 FQNEAQ (reference sequence). The length of the CDR3 is 17 residues. This CDR3 reads CASSLVDTGGVNTEAFF.

CDR3 in amino acids: CVSSEVGDGAYEQYF. The chain is built from TRBV2 and TRBJ2-7; TCRdb indicates TRBD1, and absent DNA this call remains unverified. CDR1 and CDR2 (germline): SNHLY, FYNNEI. The CDR3 runs 15 residues.

The chain recombines TRBV6-7 with TRBJ2-4; TCRdb indicates TRBD2, and absent DNA this call remains unverified. TRBV6-7 is flagged as an ORF with uncertain function. The CDR3 runs to 16 residues. The CDR3 loop is CASSRLARGAKNIQYF.

V is TRBV29-1 and J is TRBJ1-2; TCRdb reports TRBD1, a call that lacks DNA to check it against. The germline CDR1 and CDR2 sequences are SQVTM and ANQGSEA. The CDR3 has 11 amino acids. Here the CDR3 reads CSVGTGNGYTF.

The chain uses TRBV29-1 and TRBJ2-7; TCRdb reports TRBD1, a call that lacks DNA to check it against. CDR1 is SQVTM, CDR2 ANQGSEA, per germline. The CDR3 loop spans 13 amino acids. Here the CDR3 reads CSVDLGGAYEQYF.

The CDR3 here is CASSPGVWAGNTIYF. The genes are TRBV28 and TRBJ1-3; without DNA, the TCRdb call of TRBD1 cannot be checked. The CDR3 runs 15 residues. Germline CDR1 is MDHEN and CDR2 is SYDVKM. Combining the CDR3 with reference TRBV28 and TRBJ1-3 gives the whole variable domain DVKVTQSSRYLVKRTGEKVFLECVQDMDHENMFWYRQDPGLGLRLIYFSYDVKMKEKGDIPEGYSVSREKKERFSLILESASTNQTSMYLCASSPGVWAGNTIYFGEGSWLTVV.

CDR3 sequence: CASSFRGYSYEQYF. J is TRBJ2-7 and V is TRBV28; TCRdb picks TRBD1, but there is no DNA to check that call. Germline assignment: CDR1 MDHEN and CDR2 SYDVKM. The CDR3 has 14 residues.

The J gene is TRBJ2-1, the V gene TRBV5-6. From germline, CDR1 is SGHDT and CDR2 YYEEEE. The CDR3 runs to 12 residues. The CDR3 region is CASSLVRSEQFF.

The chain employs TRBV14 and TRBJ2-7; TCRdb designates TRBD2, a call that cannot be tested without DNA. Germline CDR1 and CDR2: SGHDN and FVKESK. This CDR3 is 16 amino acids long. The CDR3 reads CASSQKPGLAAYEQYF.

The chain combines TRBV5-5 with TRBJ1-4. Germline-derived CDR1 and CDR2 are SGHKS and YYEKEE (reference sequence). The CDR3 has 11 amino acids. The chain's CDR3 is CASSPKEKLFF.

J is TRBJ2-3 and V is TRBV12-5. The CDR3 spans 14 residues. CDR1 and CDR2 from the germline V gene are LGHNT and FRNRAP. Here the CDR3 reads CASGLTGSADTQYF. Filled out from reference TRBV12-5 and TRBJ2-3, the complete variable domain reads DARVTQTPRHKVTEMGQEVTMRCQPILGHNTVFWYRQTMMQGLELLAYFRNRAPLDDSGMPKDRFSAEMPDATLATLKIQPSEPRDSAVYFCASGLTGSADTQYFGPGTRLTVL.

The CDR3 reads CASSLAGGGDYGYTF. The chain uses TRBV7-8 and TRBJ1-2; TCRdb names TRBD1, which stays unverified in the absence of DNA. This CDR3 is built from 15 residues. Germline-derived CDR1 and CDR2 are SGHVS and FQNEAQ.

The CDR3 protein is CATSSGTSGLYEQYF. This rearrangement joins TRBV15 to TRBJ2-7; TCRdb selects TRBD2, and the lack of DNA leaves this call unchecked. CDR1 and CDR2 (germline): LNHNV, YYDKDF (reference sequence). CDR3 length equals 15 residues.

CDR3 sequence reads: CASSIDLEGREQFF. The rearrangement links TRBV19 to TRBJ2-1; as DNA is missing, the TRBD2 call by TCRdb cannot be tested. The CDR3 length is 14 residues. CDR1 LNHDA and CDR2 SQIVND come from the germline V gene (reference sequence).

The chain has TRBV4-1 and TRBJ2-2; TCRdb's D call, TRBD1, is unchecked because there is no DNA. Germline CDR1 is MGHRA and CDR2 is YSYEKL. This CDR3 spans 17 amino acids. This CDR3 reads CASSPWGETGSAGELFF.

The J gene is TRBJ2-1, the V gene TRBV9; TCRdb's D gene call, TRBD1, goes unchecked for lack of DNA. The germline V gene encodes CDR1 SGDLS and CDR2 YYNGEE. This CDR3 region has 13 residues. CDR3 loop: CASSGQLYNEQFF.

The chain recombines TRBV12-3 or TRBV12-4 with TRBJ2-1; the D gene TCRdb calls, TRBD2, cannot be checked with no DNA. The CDR3 is made up of 17 amino acids. The CDR3 reads CASSPYLREGAYNEQFF.

V is TRBV29-1 and J is TRBJ2-3; TCRdb's assignment of TRBD2 cannot be checked, as there is no DNA. The CDR3 runs 15 residues. CDR1 SQVTM and CDR2 ANQGSEA come from the germline V gene. CDR3 protein: CSVEGNLGPSDTQYF.

This chain links TRBV7-9 with TRBJ1-1. Germline V CDR1 and CDR2: SEHNR, FQNEAQ (reference sequence). The CDR3 length is 13 residues. The CDR3 is CASSARASLISFF.

This chain links TRBV4-1 with TRBJ2-3; TCRdb designates TRBD1, a call that cannot be tested without DNA. This CDR3 is 15 amino acids long. In germline, CDR1 is MGHRA, CDR2 YSYEKL. CDR3 loop: CASSPPTGGTDTQYF.

The chain is built from TRBV29-1 and TRBJ2-3; TCRdb lists TRBD2, though no DNA is available to test this call. The CDR3 length is 17 residues. CDR1 SQVTM and CDR2 ANQGSEA come from the germline V gene. The CDR3 loop reads CSVESLAGAGGTDTQYF.

This chain uses TRBV7-6 with TRBJ2-1; the D gene TCRdb calls, TRBD1, cannot be checked with no DNA. Germline CDR1 is SGHVS and CDR2 is FNYEAQ. This CDR3 region has 13 residues. CDR3 region: CASSTRQGGEQFF.